This TCR beta chain was recovered during a study of graft-versus-host responses after intestinal transplantation. Study at large: Every one of the recipients received anti-thymocyte globulin induction and afterwards took tacrolimus and steroids for approximately 3 years.

Turning to this clone: Its antigen is undetermined.

Germline loops: CDR1 SNHLY, CDR2 FYNNEI. With 0 bases removed from V and 0 bases from J, the gap between germline ends came to 12 bases. The CDR3 length is 16 residues. TCRdb's table, derived via immunoSEQ multiplex PCR, lists solely in-frame clones and lacks some. The data contain approximately 75,000 clones, around 95% of them singletons. Whole-study findings and limits: There were GvH clones found in recipient marrow, and some of them appeared first in ileum or blood. Allografts carried high graft-versus-host to host-versus-graft clonal ratios in patients having graft-donor T cell macrochimerism.

This sequence was found in a human donor who received an intestinal transplant. Sequencing was performed on unstimulated CD8+ T cells sorted from spleen or lymph node cells, taken before intestinal transplant. The chain joins TRBV2 to TRBJ2-7; D is unclear. The DNA for the CDR3 is TGTGCCAGCAGTGAAGCGGAAGTTTCCTCCTCCTACGAGCAGTACTTC. Its translation is CASSEAEVSSSYEQYF.